These 14 T cell receptor beta chains originate from one sample sequenced in a study of CD8+ T cells in alopecia areata. Once RNA had been extracted, it was reverse transcribed into cDNA to act as the sequencing template. The data were produced by immunoSEQ multiplex PCR, yet TCRdb's version contains in-frame clones alone and is incomplete. The sample carries fewer than 110,000 clones, 50% to 60% recorded once. Described treatment: oral pan-JAK inhibitor, 5-10 mg twice daily. The sequenced sample was CD8+ T cells sorted from blood, obtained at week 56, from a patient treated with tofacitinib. The receptors here all came from a human donor with alopecia areata.

The table lists this clone with a few counts. This chain links TRBV25-1 with TRBJ1-3; D is uncertain. CDR1 is MGHDK and CDR2 is SYGVNS in the germline V gene. Trimming left V 5 bases short and J 0 bases short, with 14 bases between. This CDR3 is 16 amino acids long. In nucleotides, the CDR3 is TGTGCCAGCAGTCCACATGCTAGGTTCTCTGGAAACACCATATATTTT. Translation gives CASSPHARFSGNTIYF. Variable domain in full (rest from reference TRBV25-1 and TRBJ1-3): EADIYQTPRYLVIGTGKKITLECSQTMGHDKMYWYQQDPGMELHLIHYSYGVNSTEKGDLSSESTVSRIRTEHFPLTLESARPSHTSQYLCASSPHARFSGNTIYFGEGSWLTVV.

This clone was seen only a few times. The genes are TRBV29-1 and TRBJ2-1, with D perhaps matching TRBD1 (5 bases). V gave up 3 bases and J gave up 4 bases, with 16 bases separating them. This CDR3 has 15 amino acids. Germline V gene data show CDR1 as SQVTM and CDR2 as ANQGSEA. Here the CDR3 DNA reads TGCAGCGTTGACGGCCTCAGGGCCAGGTACAATGAGCAGTTCTTC. It specifies CSVDGLRARYNEQFF.

The chain recombines TRBV9 with TRBJ2-1; 7 bases are shared with TRBD2. V trimming: 6 bases; J trimming: 7 bases; junction bases outside the gene matches: 4. Germline V gene sequence: CDR1 SGDLS, CDR2 YYNGEE. CDR3 size: 12 residues. Here the CDR3 reads CASNMRGNEQFF. CDR3 bases: TGTGCCAGCAATATGCGGGGGAATGAGCAGTTCTTC.

The chain links TRBV7-9 to TRBJ2-5; D call uncertain. Trimming removed 5 bases at V and 5 bases at J, with 6 bases between. Germline V gives CDR1 SEHNR, CDR2 FQNEAQ (reference sequence). CDR3 length: 11 amino acids. The CDR3 here is CASSQRETQYF. As DNA, the CDR3 is TGTGCCAGCAGCCAAAGGGAGACCCAGTACTTC.

This clone was seen more than once but under ten times. V is TRBV7-9 and J is TRBJ1-2; D may be TRBD1 (5 bases). This CDR3 is 17 amino acids long. CDR1 and CDR2 (germline): SEHNR, FQNEAQ (reference sequence). V was cut by 5 bases and J by 5 bases, with 24 bases left in between. The CDR3 spells CASSLEGNHARQYGYTF. CDR3 DNA sequence: TGTGCCAGCAGCCTCGAAGGGAATCATGCACGACAGTATGGCTACACCTTC. The complete variable domain, with remaining parts taken from reference TRBV7-9 and TRBJ1-2, reads DTGVSQNPRHKITKRGQNVTFRCDPISEHNRLYWYRQTLGQGPEFLTYFQNEAQLEKSRLLSDRFSAERPKGSFSTLEIQRTEQGDSAMYLCASSLEGNHARQYGYTFGSGTRLTVV.

The chain employs TRBV28 and TRBJ1-1; perhaps TRBD1 as D (6 bases). V lost 6 bases, J lost 10 bases, and 18 bases lay in between. The CDR3 spans 13 residues. The V gene's germline CDR1 is MDHEN and CDR2 SYDVKM. The DNA for the CDR3 is TGTGCCAGCAGACCAGAAGACAGGCTGGGAGCTTTCTTT. Protein product: CASRPEDRLGAFF.

In nucleotides, the CDR3 is TGTGCCAGCAGCCAGGGACAGGGAGATTCACCCCTCCACTTT. It translates to CASSQGQGDSPLHF. The chain carries TRBV5-8 and TRBJ1-6; 9 bases fit TRBD1. There are 14 residues in the CDR3. Trimming cost V 4 bases and J 8 bases; bases outside gene matches: 4. Germline V gene lookup returns CDR1 SGHTS and CDR2 YDEGEE.

This clone was observed a few times. The V gene is TRBV5-1, the J gene TRBJ2-2; unclear D gene. CDR1 and CDR2 from the germline V gene are SGHRS and YFSETQ. This CDR3 is built from 14 residues. V shed 0 bases and J shed 4 bases, with 7 bases lying between them. The CDR3 spells CASSLATVTGELFF. The DNA for the CDR3 is TGCGCCAGCAGCTTGGCCACAGTCACCGGGGAGCTGTTTTTT.

The chain couples TRBV30 to TRBJ1-2; 9 bases map to TRBD1. Germline V gene data show CDR1 as GTSNPN and CDR2 as SVGIG (reference sequence). This CDR3 comprises 13 residues. The junction had 6 bases not matched to a gene; V was cut back by 3 bases and J by 7 bases. CDR3 DNA sequence: TGTGCCTGGAGAGGGGACAGGGAGGGTGGCTACACCTTC. It specifies CAWRGDREGGYTF.

This clone was observed a handful of times. This rearrangement joins TRBV5-1 to TRBJ1-1; 8 bases map to TRBD1. Losses at the gene ends were 2 bases for V and 4 bases for J; bases not matched to a gene: 13. Per germline, CDR1 SGHRS and CDR2 YFSETQ. The CDR3 spans 17 residues. As DNA, the CDR3 is TGCGCCAGCAGCTTACGACAGGGGCTGGAGTTGAGCACTGAAGCTTTCTTT. Residues: CASSLRQGLELSTEAFF. The variable domain in full, with the rest retrieved from reference TRBV5-1 and TRBJ1-1, is KAGVTQTPRYLIKTRGQQVTLSCSPISGHRSVSWYQQTPGQGLQFLFEYFSETQRNKGNFPGRFSGRQFSNSRSEMNVSTLELGDSALYLCASSLRQGLELSTEAFFGQGTRLTVV.

The chain links TRBV30 to TRBJ1-3; D is undetermined. This CDR3 contains 12 residues. Deletions cut 4 bases from V and 3 bases from J, with 7 bases between. Germline V gene data show CDR1 as GTSNPN and CDR2 as SVGIG (reference sequence). In nucleotides, the CDR3 is TGTGCCTGGAACCACCGTGGAAACACCATATATTTT. It codes for CAWNHRGNTIYF.

The count of this clone is one. This sequence joins TRBV20-1 and TRBJ2-7; D ambiguous. This CDR3 spans 11 amino acids. V was cut by 3 bases and J by 3 bases, with 6 bases left in between. Germline V gene lookup returns CDR1 DFQATT and CDR2 SNEGSKA (reference sequence). The DNA for the CDR3 is TGCAGTGCTAGGCAGAGCTACGAGCAGTACTTC. Protein: CSARQSYEQYF.

The chain is built from TRBV27 and TRBJ2-2; the D is unclear. The V end was cut by 2 bases, the J end by 0 bases, with 1 base between. The CDR3 is made up of 13 amino acids. Germline loops: CDR1 MNHEY, CDR2 SMNVEV (reference sequence). The CDR3 reads CASSLANTGELFF. CDR3 nucleotide sequence: TGTGCCAGCAGTTTAGCGAACACCGGGGAGCTGTTTTTT.

This chain links TRBV19 with TRBJ2-1, with 7 bases that match TRBD2. V trimming: 2 bases; J trimming: 4 bases; junction bases outside the gene matches: 5. Germline lookup yields CDR1 LNHDA and CDR2 SQIVND (reference sequence). The length of the CDR3 is 15 residues. CDR3 in DNA: TGTGCCAGTAGTATAACGGGGGGAGGGTACAATGAGCAGTTCTTC. Translating it yields CASSITGGGYNEQFF.